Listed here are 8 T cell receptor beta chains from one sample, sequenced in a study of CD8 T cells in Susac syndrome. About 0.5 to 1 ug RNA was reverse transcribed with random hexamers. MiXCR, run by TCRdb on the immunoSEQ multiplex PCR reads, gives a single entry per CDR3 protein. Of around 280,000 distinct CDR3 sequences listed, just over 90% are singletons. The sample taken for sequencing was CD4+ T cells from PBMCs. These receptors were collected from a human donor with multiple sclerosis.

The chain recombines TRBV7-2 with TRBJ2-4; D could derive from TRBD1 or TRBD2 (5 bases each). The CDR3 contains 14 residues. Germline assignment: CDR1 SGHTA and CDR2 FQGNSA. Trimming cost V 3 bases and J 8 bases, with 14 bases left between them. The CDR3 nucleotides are TGTGCCAGCAGCTTTATCGACGAGGGGCACATTCAGTACTTC. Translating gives CASSFIDEGHIQYF.

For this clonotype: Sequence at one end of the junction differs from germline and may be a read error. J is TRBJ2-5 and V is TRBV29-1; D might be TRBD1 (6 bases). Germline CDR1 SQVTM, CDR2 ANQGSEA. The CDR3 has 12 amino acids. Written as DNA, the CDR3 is TGCAGCGCCGCGGACAGCCAAGAGGCCCAGTACTTC. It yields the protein CSAADSQEAQYF.

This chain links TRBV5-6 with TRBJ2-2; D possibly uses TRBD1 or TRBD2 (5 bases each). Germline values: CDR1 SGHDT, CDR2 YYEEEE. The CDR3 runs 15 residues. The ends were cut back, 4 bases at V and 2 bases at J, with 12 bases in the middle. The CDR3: CASSPLGGNTGELFF. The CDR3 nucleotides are TGTGCCAGCAGCCCCCTTGGGGGAAACACCGGGGAGCTGTTTTTT.

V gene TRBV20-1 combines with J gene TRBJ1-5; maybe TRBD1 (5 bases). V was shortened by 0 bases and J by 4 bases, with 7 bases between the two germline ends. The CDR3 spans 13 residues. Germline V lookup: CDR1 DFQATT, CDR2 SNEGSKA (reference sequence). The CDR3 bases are TGCAGTGCTAGAGAAGGGGTAAATCAGCCCCAGCATTTT. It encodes CSAREGVNQPQHF.

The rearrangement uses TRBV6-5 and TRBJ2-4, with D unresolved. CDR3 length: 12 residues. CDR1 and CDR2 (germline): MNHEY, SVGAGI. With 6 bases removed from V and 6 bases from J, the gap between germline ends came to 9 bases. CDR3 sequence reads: CASSSGLNIQYF. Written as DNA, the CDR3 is TGTGCCAGCAGCTCGGGCTTAAACATTCAGTACTTC.

The CDR3 loop reads CSASRRGEAFF. The CDR3 DNA is TGCAGTGCTAGTCGCAGGGGGGAAGCTTTCTTT. The gene calls are TRBV20-1 and TRBJ1-1; 7 bases are shared with TRBD1. The CDR3 spans 11 residues. Germline CDR1 and CDR2: DFQATT and SNEGSKA (reference sequence). V shed 3 bases, J shed 8 bases, and the junction held 3 bases outside the gene matches.

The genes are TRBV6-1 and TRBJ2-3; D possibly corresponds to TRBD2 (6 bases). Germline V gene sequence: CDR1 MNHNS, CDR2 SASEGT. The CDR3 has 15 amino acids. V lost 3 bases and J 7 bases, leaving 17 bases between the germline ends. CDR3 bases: TGTGCCAGCAGTGAGGGGCGGGGCGCCTCCAATACGCAGTATTTT. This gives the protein CASSEGRGASNTQYF.

The CDR3 nucleotides are TGTGCCAGCAGCTGGCCGCTAGACTCGGATACGCAGTATTTT. It codes for CASSWPLDSDTQYF. This chain links TRBV7-9 with TRBJ2-3; D uncertain. Germline CDR1 is SEHNR and CDR2 is FQNEAQ (reference sequence). CDR3 length equals 14 residues. With 4 bases removed from V and 6 bases from J, the gap between germline ends came to 14 bases.